This T cell receptor beta chain was observed in a study of blood T cells in healthy people across ages (dated by TCRdb to the mid-2010s). Regarding the research as a whole: In model experiments, roughly one uniquely barcoded TCR beta cDNA molecule per two T cells was captured by template switching. Age-related changes in TCR beta repertoire diversity were measured in the study by deep sequencing normalized with unique cDNA molecular identifiers. The donors were split into four age groups: young (average around 17 years), middle-aged (39), aged (over 55) and long-lived (under 90). To avoid experimental bias, donors of different ages were spread randomly across the sequencing lanes. For two donors (one aged 18 to 29 and one aged 80 or older), the study analyzed two additional independent replicas of 1 million unique cDNA reads from the same blood draw. Points the paper makes about the study in general: The long-lived group showed more naive CD4+ T cells, fewer expanded clones and increased TCR diversity than the aged group, suggesting age selection. The CMV infection status of donors was not known, potentially confounding age-related changes in expanded clonotypes. There was a strong correlation between observed TCR beta diversity and the percentage of naive T cells measured by flow cytometry. Observed TCR beta diversity per million T cells fell roughly linearly with age, and a significant reduction was already apparent by age roughly 40. Total diversity estimates from one million sequenced T cells were considered lower bounds and underestimates. Bulk unsorted PBMC profiling prevented conclusive comparison of naive and antigen-experienced compartments.

The receptor library was made with 5' RACE. Data came from an Illumina HiSeq 2500. A second PCR of roughly 7 to 12 cycles was run with a J-beta primer mix and a sample-barcoded 5' primer. A template-switch 5' adaptor carrying 12 random nucleotides introduced a unique molecular identifier onto each TCR beta cDNA molecule. At least 2.5 million CDR3-containing paired-end reads were obtained from each sample. The Mint cDNA synthesis kit, primed by a TRBC-specific oligonucleotide, was used to synthesize first-strand cDNA from all RNA. After uracil-DNA glycosylase treatment, a first 18-cycle PCR used universal primers M1SS and BC2_uni_R on all cDNA. Under the source paper's analysis protocol: For normalization, 1 million high-quality reads, each with a distinct molecular identifier, were randomly selected from each sample. Instead of being binned into consensus sequences, reads with shared molecular identifiers were discarded. MiTCR, with a Q25 quality threshold and the strictest error-elimination algorithm, was used for CDR3 identification, clonotype clustering and error correction. A nonparametric unseen species model with Euler transformation was used to estimate a lower bound on total TCR beta diversity. TCRdb reprocessed the public reads (quality trimming at Q25 with fastp, clone calling with MiXCR) and kept in-frame beta chains. Rows merge per CDR3 protein into single entries with the most common DNA and genes. These V and J calls derive from TCRdb rather than the authors' analysis. Across this sample there are 540,000 or so distinct CDR3 sequences, with approximately 30% seen only once. The ten largest clones represent less than 20% of the sample.

This clonotype was recorded at least ten times. Its antigen is currently not known. No quality values exist for individual bases; no much larger clone is one base distant. Based on the germline V gene, the CDR1 and CDR2 sequences are SGHTA and FQGTGA. V and J lose 5 bases and 5 bases, and a span of 12 bases separates them. From cysteine to phenylalanine, the CDR3 is 13 amino acids long. Only CDR3 DNA remains: 39 bases, in frame from the first base. Systemically healthy Caucasian individuals from Russia, some 40 in total and aged about 6 to 95 years, were included as donors. Ten milliliters of peripheral blood were drawn from each donor into EDTA-treated Vacutainer tubes. Ficoll-Paque density-gradient centrifugation was used to isolate PBMCs, with at least 6.5 million per sample. Total RNA, at least 6 micrograms per sample, was extracted from PBMCs with Trizol reagent. Naive CD45RAhigh/CD27high T cell percentages were measured by flow cytometry on a PBMC aliquot from every donor.

The chain couples TRBV7-3 to TRBJ2-5; D gene: possibly TRBD2, on 6 matching bases. This clonotype was sampled from a woman between 70 and 85 years old in good health. Sequencing input: blood. Here is the DNA: TGTGCCAGCAGCGCGGGACTCCAGGAGACCCAGTACTTC. Translated, it reads CASSAGLQETQYF.